What follows describes a single T cell receptor beta chain. Antigen unknown. Unrecorded immune exposure was likely among donors, who were nominally healthy when sampled. The CDR3 is 13 residues long. Per the germline V gene, CDR1 is SGHTA and CDR2 is FQGTGA. V shed 4 bases and J 7 bases; nucleotides not matched to a gene: 4. Primers: 60 Vbeta forward and 13 Jbeta reverse. Method: immunoSEQ multiplex PCR; TCRdb's copy keeps in-frame clones and lacks some. This sample has 60,000 to 85,000 clones, with 78% found just once. This sample was included in a study of cytomegalovirus exposure and HLA in healthy donors. General study findings and limits: In a later analysis, DRB1 alleles had the most associated TCRs; HLA-C alleles the fewest. Some V segments (TRBV6-2 and TRBV6-3 among them) were excluded as indistinguishable.

This clonotype was obtained from a man between 40 and 49 years old in good health and CMV-seronegative. V gene TRBV7-3 combines with J gene TRBJ2-1, with 7 positions matching TRBD2. The sequenced sample was PBMCs. The CDR3 region has the DNA TGTGCCAGCAGCTCCTGGGGAGGGAATGAGCAGTTCTTC. Translating it yields CASSSWGGNEQFF.